The 14 T cell receptor beta chains below come from one sample, sequenced in a study of cytomegalovirus exposure and HLA in healthy donors. The PCR was carried out with 60 Vbeta primers and 13 Jbeta primers. Here immunoSEQ multiplex PCR was the method, and the copy in TCRdb shows in-frame clones only, minus some. The sample holds approximately 160,000 clones, around four fifths seen once. The source material was PBMCs. The origin of the receptors is a man aged 18 to 30 in good health and CMV-seropositive.

The chain joins TRBV10-2 to TRBJ2-7; the D gene is possibly TRBD1 (6 bases). This CDR3 comprises 13 residues. CDR1 is WSHSY and CDR2 is SAAADI in the germline V gene. V gave up 2 bases and J gave up 5 bases, with 10 bases separating them. For the CDR3, the DNA is TGCGCCAGCAGTGAGAACAGGGTGAACGAGCAGTACTTC. Its translation is CASSENRVNEQYF.

This clone was seen only a few times. The DNA of the CDR3 is TGTGCCAGCAGCGTAACTAACACCGGGGAGCTGTTTTTT. It is translated as CASSVTNTGELFF. The chain carries TRBV9 and TRBJ2-2; D gene unclear. Germline V gene data show CDR1 as SGDLS and CDR2 as YYNGEE. The length of the CDR3 is 13 residues. With 1 base removed from V and 2 bases from J, the gap between germline ends came to 3 bases.

The V gene is TRBV23-1, the J gene TRBJ1-5; 7 bases are shared with TRBD1. TRBV23-1 is annotated as an ORF whose role is uncertain. This CDR3 comprises 16 residues. V trimming: 5 bases; J trimming: 0 bases; junction bases outside the gene matches: 7. CDR3: CASSTGVGYSNQPQHF. CDR3 DNA sequence: TGCGCCAGCAGTACAGGGGTTGGGTATAGCAATCAGCCCCAGCATTTT.

The rearrangement uses TRBV6-1 and TRBJ1-5; the D gene is possibly TRBD1 (5 bases). Germline assignment: CDR1 MNHNS and CDR2 SASEGT. The CDR3 has 16 residues. V gave up 0 bases and J gave up 4 bases, with 13 bases separating them. The CDR3: CASSEARQGRNQPQHF. The CDR3 region has the DNA TGTGCCAGCAGTGAAGCCCGTCAGGGTAGGAATCAGCCCCAGCATTTT.

The table lists this clone with a few counts. The CDR3 nucleotides are TGCGCCAGCAGCCAACGCTATCAGGGTTGGTTGGAGCACGAGCAGTACTTC. Amino acid sequence: CASSQRYQGWLEHEQYF. The rearrangement uses TRBV4-1 and TRBJ2-7; tentative D call: TRBD1 (5 bases). Germline CDR1 is MGHRA and CDR2 is YSYEKL. The CDR3 has 17 amino acids. With 2 bases removed from V and 5 bases from J, the gap between germline ends came to 22 bases.

The V call is TRBV10-1, the J call TRBJ2-1; 8 nucleotides align to TRBD2. Germline lookup yields CDR1 WNHNN and CDR2 SYGVQD (reference sequence). J was trimmed by 2 bases and V by 0 bases; bases with no gene match: 3. The CDR3 length is 16 residues. CDR3 loop: CASSESSGGPYNEQFF. As DNA, the CDR3 is TGCGCCAGCAGTGAGTCGAGCGGGGGACCCTACAATGAGCAGTTCTTC.

V gene TRBV5-5 combines with J gene TRBJ1-5; 10 bases line up with TRBD1. Germline CDR1 SGHKS, CDR2 YYEKEE (reference sequence). The junction had 4 bases not matched to a gene; V was cut back by 3 bases and J by 7 bases. CDR3 size: 14 residues. The CDR3 nucleotides read TGTGCCAGCAGCTGGCAGACAGGGGGCCAGCCCCAGCATTTT. Its translation is CASSWQTGGQPQHF.

In nucleotides, the CDR3 is TGCAGCGGGACAGAAAATGAGCAGTTCTTC. It is translated as CSGTENEQFF. J is TRBJ2-1 and V is TRBV29-1; D is possibly TRBD1 (6 bases). Trimming took 7 bases from V and 7 from J, leaving 8 bases between them. Germline lookup yields CDR1 SQVTM and CDR2 ANQGSEA. This CDR3 has 10 amino acids.

The chain combines TRBV29-1 with TRBJ2-7; 7 nucleotides match TRBD2. J gave up 0 bases and V 1 base, and 0 bases lay outside the gene matches. The CDR3 spans 13 residues. Germline V gene sequence: CDR1 SQVTM, CDR2 ANQGSEA. CDR3 in DNA: TGCAGCGTTGAAGCGGGGGGCTCCTACGAGCAGTACTTC. It specifies CSVEAGGSYEQYF.

The chain employs TRBV11-3 and TRBJ2-5, with 15 bases that match TRBD2. With 4 bases clipped from V and 3 bases from J, the junction kept 3 bases outside the gene matches. This CDR3 has 16 amino acids. The germline V gene has CDR1 SGHNT and CDR2 YENEEA. The CDR3, as DNA: TGTGCCAGCAGCTCGGGACTAGCGGGAGGTGAAGAGACCCAGTACTTC. Amino acids: CASSSGLAGGEETQYF.

The rearrangement joins TRBV5-4 to TRBJ2-3, with 7 positions matching TRBD1. V lost 0 bases to trimming and J lost 0 bases; unmatched junction nucleotides: 10. The length of the CDR3 is 18 residues. Germline-derived CDR1 and CDR2 are SGHNT and YYREEE (reference sequence). CDR3: CASSLVGTDNPSTDTQYF. The CDR3 DNA is TGTGCCAGCAGCTTGGTAGGGACAGATAATCCTAGCACAGATACGCAGTATTTT.

The rearrangement uses TRBV25-1 and TRBJ1-1; D gene uncertain. Trimming took 2 bases from V and 3 from J, leaving 7 bases between them. This CDR3 has 13 amino acids. CDR1 MGHDK and CDR2 SYGVNS come from the germline V gene. CDR3 protein: CASSEADYTEAFF. The CDR3, as DNA: TGTGCCAGCAGTGAAGCAGATTACACTGAAGCTTTCTTT.

This sequence joins TRBV7-9 and TRBJ2-4; 7 bases fit TRBD2. Per the germline V gene, CDR1 is SEHNR and CDR2 is FQNEAQ (reference sequence). This CDR3 has 17 amino acids. V lost 5 bases to trimming and J lost 4 bases; unmatched junction nucleotides: 14. The CDR3 nucleotides read TGTGCCAGCAGCCTTAGTGGGGGGGGACCCAGAAAAAACATTCAGTACTTC. Its translation is CASSLSGGGPRKNIQYF.

The rearrangement uses TRBV4-1 and TRBJ2-3; tentative D call: TRBD2 (6 bases). V was trimmed by 2 bases and J by 5 bases, leaving 17 bases between them. The V gene's germline CDR1 is MGHRA and CDR2 YSYEKL. The CDR3 consists of 16 residues. DNA of the CDR3: TGCGCCAGCAGCCAAAACTGGCTAGAGGAGGGAGATACGCAGTATTTT. Protein product: CASSQNWLEEGDTQYF.